This entry features one TCR beta chain sequence. Germline values: CDR1 LGHNA, CDR2 YSLEER. Trimming removed 0 bases from V and 8 bases from J; junction bases left unmatched: 8. The CDR3 loop spans 15 amino acids. The sample originates from a study of OX40 agonist ivuxolimab in advanced cancers. Study in general: Intravenous ivuxolimab was administered to patients every 2 weeks at 0.01 to 10 mg/kg.

Assay: immunoSEQ multiplex PCR; the TCRdb copy retains only in-frame clones and omits some. The sample records tens of thousands of clones, around four fifths being singletons. Sequenced material: CD4+ or CD8+ T cells sorted from blood, taken in a trial of the OX40 agonist ivuxolimab. V and J are TRBV4-3 and TRBJ1-2; 8 nucleotides match TRBD1. This TCR was recovered from an adult with an advanced solid tumor such as melanoma, head and neck, liver or kidney cancer. CDR3 in amino acids: CASSQDGTGGRGYTF. In DNA form, the CDR3 reads TGCGCCAGCAGCCAAGATGGTACAGGGGGACGCGGCTACACCTTC.